Presented here are 18 T cell receptor beta chains from one specimen sequenced in a study of blood T cell repertoires in COVID-19. Assay used: immunoSEQ multiplex PCR; TCRdb lists only in-frame clones, some missing. Altogether about 330,000 clones are present, 75% to 85% being singletons, with the ten largest covering around 6.9%. The material sequenced was peripheral blood. Every receptor here comes from a human donor in a cohort sampled during active COVID-19.

The chain couples TRBV10-3 to TRBJ2-7, with 7 bases matching TRBD2. V shed 10 bases, J shed 2 bases, and the junction held 2 bases outside the gene matches. CDR3 length: 11 residues. The germline V gene has CDR1 ENHRY and CDR2 SYGVKD. This CDR3 reads CATLAAYEQYF. The DNA of the CDR3 is TGTGCCACTCTAGCGGCCTACGAGCAGTACTTC.

The chain combines TRBV5-1 with TRBJ2-7; D possibly corresponds to TRBD1 (6 bases). The CDR3 covers 14 residues. Germline V gene lookup returns CDR1 SGHRS and CDR2 YFSETQ. V was pared by 0 bases and J by 3 bases, with 10 bases between. The chain's CDR3 is CASSLEGTFYEQYF. CDR3 nucleotide sequence: TGCGCCAGCAGCTTGGAGGGGACATTCTACGAGCAGTACTTC.

This chain links TRBV4-1 with TRBJ1-4; tentative D call: TRBD1 (5 bases). V lost 0 bases, J lost 7 bases, and 15 bases lay in between. Germline loops: CDR1 MGHRA, CDR2 YSYEKL. The CDR3 runs 16 residues. Here the CDR3 DNA reads TGCGCCAGCAGCCAAGAGGAATCAGGGATAGGTGAAAAACTGTTTTTT. Its protein is CASSQEESGIGEKLFF.

This chain joins TRBV7-9 and TRBJ1-2; TRBD1 is a possible D gene (6 bases). Trimming pared 5 bases from V and 9 bases from J, leaving 25 bases between. Germline values: CDR1 SEHNR, CDR2 FQNEAQ (reference sequence). This CDR3 is 16 amino acids long. The CDR3 protein is CASSPYDQGYDRSYTF. The DNA for the CDR3 is TGTGCCAGCAGCCCCTACGACCAGGGCTATGACAGGAGCTACACCTTC.

This chain uses TRBV6-6 with TRBJ1-2; TRBD1 matches at 7 bases. Per germline, CDR1 MNHNY and CDR2 SVGAGI (reference sequence). This CDR3 is 12 amino acids long. V lost 8 bases and J lost 3; bases outside the gene matches: 3. Here the CDR3 reads CASEDRDYGYTF. The CDR3 DNA reads TGTGCCAGCGAAGACAGGGACTATGGCTACACCTTC.

The chain carries TRBV6-5 and TRBJ2-1; 10 bases are a match to TRBD2. The V gene's germline CDR1 is MNHEY and CDR2 SVGAGI. The CDR3 length is 12 residues. V gave up 6 bases and J gave up 10 bases; unmatched junction bases: 3. The chain's CDR3 is CASRALAGEQFF. DNA for the CDR3: TGTGCCAGCAGGGCACTAGCGGGGGAGCAGTTCTTC.

This clone was detected once. This chain joins TRBV6-5 and TRBJ1-1; D might be TRBD1 (5 bases). Germline V gene data show CDR1 as MNHEY and CDR2 as SVGAGI. The CDR3 loop spans 15 amino acids. Trimming left V 3 bases short and J 3 bases short, with 14 bases between. CDR3 bases: TGTGCCAGCAGTTATAGCCGACAGCCTCACACTGAAGCTTTCTTT. This gives the protein CASSYSRQPHTEAFF.

This sequence joins TRBV5-1 and TRBJ2-3; 12 bases are a match to TRBD2. Germline V CDR1 and CDR2: SGHRS, YFSETQ. V lost 4 bases, J lost 6 bases, and 12 bases stayed unmatched. The CDR3 contains 17 residues. The CDR3 protein is CASSLNPSGGAFDTQYF. In DNA form, the CDR3 reads TGCGCCAGCAGCCTCAACCCTAGCGGGGGGGCATTTGATACGCAGTATTTT. Filled out from reference TRBV5-1 and TRBJ2-3, the complete variable domain reads KAGVTQTPRYLIKTRGQQVTLSCSPISGHRSVSWYQQTPGQGLQFLFEYFSETQRNKGNFPGRFSGRQFSNSRSEMNVSTLELGDSALYLCASSLNPSGGAFDTQYFGPGTRLTVL.

This rearrangement joins TRBV10-3 to TRBJ2-6; D ambiguous. The CDR3 is 12 amino acids. Trimming pared 6 bases from V and 4 bases from J, leaving 4 bases between. Germline V gene lookup returns CDR1 ENHRY and CDR2 SYGVKD. The CDR3 loop is CAIRTGANVLTF. CDR3 DNA sequence: TGTGCCATCAGGACAGGGGCCAACGTCCTGACTTTC.

The chain uses TRBV7-8 and TRBJ1-5; 8 bases agree with TRBD1. Germline assignment: CDR1 SGHVS and CDR2 FQNEAQ. The CDR3 is 15 amino acids. Trimming removed 4 bases from V and 9 bases from J; junction bases left unmatched: 11. CDR3 in DNA: TGTGCCAGCAGCTCAGACAGGGGATCTCTGTGGCCCCAGCATTTT. Encoded protein: CASSSDRGSLWPQHF. Full variable domain (remainder filled in from reference TRBV7-8 and TRBJ1-5): GAGVSQSPRYKVAKRGQDVALRCDPISGHVSLFWYQQALGQGPEFLTYFQNEAQLDKSGLPSDRFFAERPEGSVSTLKIQRTQQEDSAVYLCASSSDRGSLWPQHFGDGTRLSIL.

The CDR3 protein is CASSVFPAGGYTF. The CDR3 DNA reads as TGTGCCAGCAGTGTTTTTCCAGCGGGTGGCTACACCTTC. This chain joins TRBV25-1 and TRBJ1-2; D is ambiguous. The CDR3 contains 13 residues. Germline CDR1 and CDR2: MGHDK and SYGVNS. V dropped 4 bases and J dropped 7 bases, with 13 bases sitting between them.

This clone has a single count. The chain has TRBV6-5 and TRBJ2-4; D unclear. CDR1 MNHEY and CDR2 SVGAGI come from the germline V gene. Trimming pared 5 bases from V and 8 bases from J, leaving 7 bases between. This CDR3 spans 11 amino acids. The CDR3 reads CASSPQDIQYF. The CDR3 DNA reads TGTGCCAGCAGTCCGCAGGACATTCAGTACTTC.

This clone was seen a handful of times. V gene TRBV9 combines with J gene TRBJ2-1, with 10 bases identical to TRBD2. After removal of 4 bases from V and 2 bases from J, the junction contained 18 bases not matched to a gene. This CDR3 is built from 20 residues. Germline loops: CDR1 SGDLS, CDR2 YYNGEE. CDR3 protein: CASSTKRYGSGGVPYNEQFF. For the CDR3, the DNA is TGTGCCAGCAGCACTAAACGGTACGGGAGCGGGGGGGTCCCCTACAATGAGCAGTTCTTC.

In its sample, this clone was seen once. The chain has TRBV29-1 and TRBJ2-2; 7 positions agree with TRBD1. Germline loops: CDR1 SQVTM, CDR2 ANQGSEA. Trimming removed 4 bases from V and 4 bases from J; junction bases left unmatched: 6. The CDR3 contains 14 residues. The CDR3 reads CSVGGGRVTGELFF. The CDR3 nucleotides read TGCAGCGTTGGAGGGGGCAGGGTCACCGGGGAGCTGTTTTTT.

This clone is a singleton in its sample. The rearrangement links TRBV19 to TRBJ2-1; D perhaps matches TRBD1 (6 bases). Germline CDR1 and CDR2: LNHDA and SQIVND (reference sequence). V was pared by 9 bases and J by 2 bases, with 11 bases between. This CDR3 is 13 amino acids long. The CDR3 loop reads CASADRTYNEQFF. The CDR3 coding sequence is TGTGCCAGCGCAGACAGGACCTACAATGAGCAGTTCTTC.

The rearrangement links TRBV11-2 to TRBJ2-1, with 7 bases that match TRBD1. CDR1 is SGHAT, CDR2 FQNNGV, per germline. The CDR3 extends over 16 amino acids. V lost 3 bases, J lost 7 bases, and 12 bases stayed unmatched. This CDR3 is CASSLGLRGQGNEQFF. The CDR3 DNA is TGTGCCAGCAGCTTGGGCTTAAGGGGGCAAGGAAATGAGCAGTTCTTC.

The gene calls are TRBV12-3 or TRBV12-4 and TRBJ2-2, with 7 bases matching TRBD1. CDR3 size: 13 residues. The V gene end was trimmed by 10 bases and the J gene end by 5 bases; junction bases not matched to a gene: 7. The chain's CDR3 is CATDREGTGELFF. The CDR3 bases are TGTGCCACCGACAGGGAAGGGACCGGGGAGCTGTTTTTT.

The rearrangement uses TRBV5-4 and TRBJ2-4, with 7 bases aligning to TRBD1. The CDR3 is made up of 16 amino acids. V dropped 4 bases and J dropped 0; count of bases not matched to a gene: 7. CDR1 and CDR2 (germline): SGHNT, YYREEE (reference sequence). This chain's CDR3 is CASSPRTGIAKNIQYF. The DNA for the CDR3 is TGTGCCAGCAGCCCTCGGACAGGAATAGCCAAAAACATTCAGTACTTC.